The 17 T cell receptor beta chains below come from one sample, sequenced in a study of B cell selection in AIRE deficiency. The regulatory T cell sort gate was CD4+CD25hiCD127low/negative. TCRdb's table, derived via immunoSEQ multiplex PCR, lists solely in-frame clones and lacks some. Of 20,000 to 25,000 clones in the sample, around 90% were seen once. Sequences were obtained from CD4+CD25+ Tregs sorted from PBMCs. All receptors come from a human donor in good health.

The rearrangement links TRBV18 to TRBJ1-2; no definite D call. The CDR3 contains 16 residues. V was cut by 3 bases and J by 4 bases, with 18 bases left in between. Germline V gene lookup returns CDR1 KGHSH and CDR2 LQKENI. CDR3 loop: CASSPPIAHGGYGYTF. The CDR3 coding sequence is TGTGCCAGCTCACCTCCAATAGCCCATGGCGGCTATGGCTACACCTTC.

This chain joins TRBV7-9 and TRBJ2-2; D ambiguous. There are 15 residues in the CDR3. V lost 1 base, J lost 5 bases, and 11 bases lay in between. From germline, CDR1 is SEHNR and CDR2 FQNEAQ (reference sequence). CDR3 DNA: TGTGCCAGCAGCTTAGAGTGGAGATGGACCGGGGAGCTGTTTTTT. This encodes CASSLEWRWTGELFF.

The chain combines TRBV7-3 with TRBJ1-2, with 7 bases matching TRBD1. With V trimmed by 5 bases and J by 4 bases, 10 bases remained unmatched. The CDR3 loop spans 15 amino acids. The germline gives CDR1 SGHTA, CDR2 FQGTGA. CDR3 protein: CASSPTGGGAYGYTF. The CDR3 DNA follows: TGTGCCAGCAGCCCTACAGGAGGGGGCGCCTATGGCTACACCTTC.

V and J are TRBV30 and TRBJ2-1; D perhaps matches TRBD1 (5 bases). The V gene lost 0 bases and the J gene lost 0 bases, with 9 bases spanning the gap. The CDR3 runs to 15 residues. The germline CDR1 and CDR2 sequences are GTSNPN and SVGIG (reference sequence). The CDR3 here is CAWSVLGPSYNEQFF. The CDR3 region has the DNA TGTGCCTGGAGTGTGTTGGGGCCCTCCTACAATGAGCAGTTCTTC. Looking up the rest from reference TRBV30 and TRBJ2-1 gives the full variable domain: SQTIHQWPATLVQPVGSPLSLECTVEGTSNPNLYWYRQAAGRGLQLLFYSVGIGQISSEVPQNLSASRPQDRQFILSSKKLLLSDSGFYLCAWSVLGPSYNEQFFGPGTRLTVL.

The J gene is TRBJ2-1, the V gene TRBV19; 11 nucleotides align to TRBD1. The CDR3 is made up of 16 amino acids. The trim removed 5 bases at V and 8 bases at J, leaving 11 bases unmatched. From germline, CDR1 is LNHDA and CDR2 SQIVND (reference sequence). This CDR3 reads CASSFSGTGGGYEQFF. In nucleotides, the CDR3 is TGTGCCAGTAGTTTCTCCGGGACAGGGGGTGGCTATGAGCAGTTCTTC.

This chain uses TRBV7-9 with TRBJ2-5; D might be TRBD2 (6 bases). V lost 5 bases, J lost 4 bases, and 11 bases lay in between. Germline CDR1 is SEHNR and CDR2 is FQNEAQ (reference sequence). The CDR3 loop spans 13 amino acids. The CDR3 region is CASSTGTGETQYF. For the CDR3, the DNA is TGTGCCAGCAGCACCGGGACTGGAGAGACCCAGTACTTC.

The V call is TRBV11-3, the J call TRBJ2-3; TRBD2 matches at 10 bases. The germline V gene has CDR1 SGHNT and CDR2 YENEEA. The CDR3 runs to 15 residues. V lost 5 bases to trimming and J lost 4 bases; unmatched junction nucleotides: 6. The CDR3 coding sequence is TGTGCCAGCAGCGCGGGACTAGCGTTGGCAGATACGCAGTATTTT. Translation: CASSAGLALADTQYF.

The chain uses TRBV29-1 and TRBJ2-3; D may be TRBD2 (5 bases). CDR1 is SQVTM and CDR2 is ANQGSEA in the germline V gene. Deletions cut 7 bases from V and 0 bases from J, with 11 bases between. The CDR3 contains 13 residues. The CDR3 protein is CSASRTSTDTQYF. The CDR3 region has the DNA TGCAGCGCCAGCAGGACTAGCACAGATACGCAGTATTTT.

The DNA of the CDR3 is TGTGCCAGCAGCCAAGGGGGGACCCTCCAAGAGACCCAGTACTTC. Its protein product is CASSQGGTLQETQYF. The chain joins TRBV7-9 to TRBJ2-5; the D call may be TRBD1 or TRBD2 (6 bases each). The CDR3 runs 15 residues. Germline V gene data show CDR1 as SEHNR and CDR2 as FQNEAQ (reference sequence). V lost 5 bases and J 1 base, leaving 14 bases between the germline ends.

In nucleotides, the CDR3 is TGCGCCAGCAGCTTGGAGGGTGATGAGCAGTTCTTC. Translation: CASSLEGDEQFF. The chain employs TRBV5-1 and TRBJ2-1; D is ambiguous. Germline V gene data show CDR1 as SGHRS and CDR2 as YFSETQ. The CDR3 sequence is 12 residues long. V dropped 0 bases and J dropped 8 bases, with 6 bases sitting between them.

The gene calls are TRBV5-4 and TRBJ2-1; D call uncertain. This CDR3 spans 14 amino acids. CDR1 and CDR2 from the germline V gene are SGHNT and YYREEE (reference sequence). Trimming took 10 bases from V and 1 from J, leaving 15 bases between them. The CDR3 reads CAVPLGVSYNEQFF. The CDR3 region has the DNA TGTGCCGTTCCCCTTGGGGTATCCTACAATGAGCAGTTCTTC.

The V call is TRBV6-6, the J call TRBJ2-5; 10 bases fit TRBD1. Trimming took 6 bases from V and 5 from J; bases not matched to a gene: 9. Germline V gives CDR1 MNHNY, CDR2 SVGAGI (reference sequence). The CDR3 covers 15 residues. CDR3 nucleotide sequence: TGTGCCAGCAGCCCCCGGGACAGGGGTGATGAGACCCAGTACTTC. It codes for CASSPRDRGDETQYF.

The V gene is TRBV19, the J gene TRBJ1-5; 7 nucleotides match TRBD1. V was clipped by 6 bases and J by 6 bases; unmatched bases: 11. Germline-derived CDR1 and CDR2 are LNHDA and SQIVND (reference sequence). The CDR3 has 15 amino acids. The CDR3 loop is CASSPGTVRGQPQHF. CDR3 nucleotide sequence: TGTGCCAGTAGCCCAGGGACAGTAAGGGGTCAGCCCCAGCATTTT.

This chain joins TRBV5-6 and TRBJ1-6; D unclear. Trimming took 0 bases from V and 0 from J, leaving 10 bases between them. The CDR3 extends over 17 amino acids. Germline CDR1 is SGHDT and CDR2 is YYEEEE. The CDR3 is CASSLDGLSSYNSPLHF. The CDR3 DNA is TGTGCCAGCAGCTTGGATGGCCTTAGCTCCTATAATTCACCCCTCCACTTT. Supplemented by reference TRBV5-6 and TRBJ1-6, the full variable domain reads DAGVTQSPTHLIKTRGQQVTLRCSPKSGHDTVSWYQQALGQGPQFIFQYYEEEERQRGNFPDRFSGHQFPNYSSELNVNALLLGDSALYLCASSLDGLSSYNSPLHFGNGTRLTVT.

V is TRBV7-2 and J is TRBJ2-5; the D is unclear. The ends were cut back, 3 bases at V and 1 base at J, with 9 bases in the middle. Germline CDR1 reads SGHTA; CDR2 reads FQGNSA. This CDR3 comprises 14 residues. CDR3 region: CASSFPGFQETQYF. The CDR3 DNA reads as TGTGCCAGCAGCTTCCCCGGCTTCCAAGAGACCCAGTACTTC.

V and J are TRBV15 and TRBJ2-1, with 8 bases fitting TRBD2. CDR1 and CDR2 (germline): LNHNV, YYDKDF (reference sequence). The CDR3 runs 19 residues. The J segment lost 0 bases and the V segment lost 0 bases, leaving 10 bases of the junction unmatched. The CDR3 protein is CATSRDWGVSGNSYNEQFF. Written as DNA, the CDR3 is TGTGCCACCAGCAGAGATTGGGGGGTTAGCGGGAACTCCTACAATGAGCAGTTCTTC.

The table lists this clone with a few counts. The V call is TRBV5-1, the J call TRBJ2-2; 8 nucleotides agree with TRBD2. Germline V gene sequence: CDR1 SGHRS, CDR2 YFSETQ. V lost 5 bases and J lost 3; bases outside the gene matches: 9. The CDR3 has 16 amino acids. CDR3: CASSVLRGADTGELFF. The CDR3 nucleotides read TGCGCCAGCAGTGTCCTGCGGGGGGCGGACACCGGGGAGCTGTTTTTT.